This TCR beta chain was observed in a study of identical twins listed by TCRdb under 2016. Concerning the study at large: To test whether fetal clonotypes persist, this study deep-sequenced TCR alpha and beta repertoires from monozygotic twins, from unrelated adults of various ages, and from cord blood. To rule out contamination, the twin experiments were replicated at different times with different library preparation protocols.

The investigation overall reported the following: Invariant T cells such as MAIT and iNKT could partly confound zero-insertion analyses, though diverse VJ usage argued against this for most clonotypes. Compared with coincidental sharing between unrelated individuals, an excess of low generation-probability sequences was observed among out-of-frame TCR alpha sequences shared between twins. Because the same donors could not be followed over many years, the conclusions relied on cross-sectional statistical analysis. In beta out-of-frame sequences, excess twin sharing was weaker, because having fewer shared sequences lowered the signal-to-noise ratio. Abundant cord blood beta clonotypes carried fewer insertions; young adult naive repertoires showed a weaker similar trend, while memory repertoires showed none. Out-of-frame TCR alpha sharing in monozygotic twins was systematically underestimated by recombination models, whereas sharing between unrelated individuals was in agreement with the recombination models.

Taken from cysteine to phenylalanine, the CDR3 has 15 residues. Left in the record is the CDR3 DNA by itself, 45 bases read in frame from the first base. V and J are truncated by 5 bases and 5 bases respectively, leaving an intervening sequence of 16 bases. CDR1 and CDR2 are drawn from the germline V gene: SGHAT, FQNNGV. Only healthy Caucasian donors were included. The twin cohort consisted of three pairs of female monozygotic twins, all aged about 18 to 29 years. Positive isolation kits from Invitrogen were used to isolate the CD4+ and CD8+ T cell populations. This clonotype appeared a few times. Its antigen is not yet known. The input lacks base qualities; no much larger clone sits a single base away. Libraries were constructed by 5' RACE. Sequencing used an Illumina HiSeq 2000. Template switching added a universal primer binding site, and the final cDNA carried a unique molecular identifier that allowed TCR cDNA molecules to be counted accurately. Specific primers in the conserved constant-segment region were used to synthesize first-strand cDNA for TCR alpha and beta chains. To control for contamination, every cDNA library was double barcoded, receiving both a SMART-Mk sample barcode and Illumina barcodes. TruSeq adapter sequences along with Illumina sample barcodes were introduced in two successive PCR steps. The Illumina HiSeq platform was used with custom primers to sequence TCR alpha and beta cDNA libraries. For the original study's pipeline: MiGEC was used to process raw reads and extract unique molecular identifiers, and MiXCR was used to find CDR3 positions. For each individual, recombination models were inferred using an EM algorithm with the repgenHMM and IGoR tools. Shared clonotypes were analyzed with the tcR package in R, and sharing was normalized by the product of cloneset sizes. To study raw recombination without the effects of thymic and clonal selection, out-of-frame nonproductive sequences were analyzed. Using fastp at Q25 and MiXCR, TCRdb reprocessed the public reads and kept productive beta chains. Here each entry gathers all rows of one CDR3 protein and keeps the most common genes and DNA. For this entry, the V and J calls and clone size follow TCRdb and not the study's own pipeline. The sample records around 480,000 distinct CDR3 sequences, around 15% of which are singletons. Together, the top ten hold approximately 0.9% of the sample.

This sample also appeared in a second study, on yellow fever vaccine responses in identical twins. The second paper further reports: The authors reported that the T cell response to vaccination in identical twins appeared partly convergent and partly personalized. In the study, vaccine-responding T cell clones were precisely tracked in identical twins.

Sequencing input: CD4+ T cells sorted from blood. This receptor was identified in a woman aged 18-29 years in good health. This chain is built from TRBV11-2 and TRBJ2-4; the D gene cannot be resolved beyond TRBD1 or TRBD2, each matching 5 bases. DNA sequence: TGTGCCAGCAGCCCCCCCCCGGGACGGGAAAACATTCAGTACTTC. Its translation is CASSPPPGRENIQYF.